This is a list of T cell receptor beta chains from one sample in a study of blood T cell repertoires in COVID-19. Sequencing used immunoSEQ multiplex PCR; TCRdb keeps in-frame clones, though not all of them. In the table there are approximately 93,000 clones, 74% of which are singletons. Sequenced sample: peripheral blood. These receptors were collected from a man aged 65 to 79 with COVID-19, enrolled during active disease. Each CDR3 is given with its conserved first and last residue. Each record gives: J gene, clone size, D gene, V gene, CDR3 protein, CDR3 DNA. A D gene is named only where the DNA matches it firmly. Part of the rows lack a size; the others show once, few, many or a class for expanded clones.

TRBJ1-6	NA	NA	TRBV3-1/TRBV3-2	CASSQASAGIYNSPLHF	TGTGCCAGCAGTCAAGCCTCGGCAGGGATCTATAATTCACCCCTCCACTTT
TRBJ2-2	few	NA	TRBV15	CATSRDGRVLRATGELFF	TGTGCCACCAGCAGAGATGGTAGGGTATTGAGGGCCACCGGGGAGCTGTTTTTT
TRBJ2-7	NA	NA	TRBV5-8	CASSQIPYEQYF	TGTGCCAGCAGCCAAATCCCCTACGAGCAGTACTTC
TRBJ2-1	NA	TRBD2	TRBV11-2	CASSLGGTSGFYNEQFF	TGTGCCAGCAGCTTAGGGGGGACTAGCGGGTTCTACAATGAGCAGTTCTTC
TRBJ1-1	few	NA	TRBV19	CASSITGWAEAFF	TGTGCCAGTAGTATCACAGGGTGGGCTGAAGCTTTCTTT
TRBJ1-5	NA	NA	TRBV6-1	CASSEMKETGPQHF	TGTGCCAGCAGTGAAATGAAGGAAACGGGGCCCCAGCATTTT
TRBJ2-6	NA	TRBD2	TRBV19	CASSIETSGRAGANVLTF	TGTGCCAGTAGTATAGAAACTAGCGGGAGGGCTGGGGCCAACGTCCTGACTTTC
TRBJ2-5	few	TRBD2	TRBV6-1	CASSEGLAGPQETQYF	TGTGCCAGCAGTGAAGGACTAGCGGGCCCCCAAGAGACCCAGTACTTC
TRBJ1-1	NA	NA	TRBV6-5	CASSYPGQGTEAFF	TGTGCCAGCAGTTACCCCGGGCAGGGTACTGAAGCTTTCTTT
TRBJ1-1	NA	TRBD1	TRBV27	CASSSRQGNTEAFF	TGTGCCAGCAGTTCAAGACAGGGGAACACTGAAGCTTTCTTT
TRBJ2-1	once	NA	TRBV9	CASSTQGLIDEQFF	TGTGCCAGCAGCACACAGGGCCTCATTGATGAGCAGTTCTTC
TRBJ2-1	NA	TRBD1	TRBV28	CASSPIDPGQGVWNEQFF	TGTGCCAGCAGTCCTATCGATCCGGGACAGGGGGTATGGAATGAGCAGTTCTTC
TRBJ2-1	NA	NA	TRBV11-3	CASSLFGNSEQFF	TGTGCCAGCAGCTTATTCGGCAACAGTGAGCAGTTCTTC
TRBJ2-1	NA	TRBD2	TRBV7-6	CASSLTSVSYNEQFF	TGTGCCAGCAGCCTGACTAGCGTCTCCTACAATGAGCAGTTCTTC
TRBJ2-2	NA	NA	TRBV5-4	CASSLRGQPNTGELFF	TGTGCCAGCAGCCTCCGCGGGCAGCCGAACACCGGGGAGCTGTTTTTT
TRBJ2-7	NA	NA	TRBV7-2	CASSPGWGPIEQYF	TGTGCCAGCAGCCCCGGATGGGGGCCCATCGAGCAGTACTTC
TRBJ1-5	NA	NA	TRBV2	CASAQINSNQPQHF	TGTGCCTCAGCACAGATTAATAGCAATCAGCCCCAGCATTTT
TRBJ2-1	NA	TRBD2	TRBV15	CATSRGVDSGRGYNEQFF	TGTGCCACCAGCAGAGGCGTGGATAGCGGGAGGGGGTACAATGAGCAGTTCTTC
TRBJ1-3	NA	NA	TRBV28	CASSTRQSTSGNTIYF	TGTGCCAGCAGTACGAGACAGTCGACCTCTGGAAACACCATATATTTT
TRBJ1-1	few	NA	TRBV29-1	CSARVQVGTEAFF	TGCAGCGCTCGGGTACAGGTTGGCACTGAAGCTTTCTTT
TRBJ2-5	NA	TRBD1	TRBV29-1	CSVEWTGETQYF	TGCAGCGTAGAGTGGACAGGGGAGACCCAGTACTTC
TRBJ2-7	NA	TRBD2	TRBV6-1	CASSEASGSSYEQYF	TGTGCCAGCAGTGAAGCTAGCGGGAGCTCCTACGAGCAGTACTTC
TRBJ1-1	NA	TRBD1	TRBV3-1/TRBV3-2	CASRTEDRAEAFF	TGTGCCAGCAGGACAGAGGACAGGGCTGAAGCTTTCTTT
TRBJ2-3	NA	NA	TRBV10-2	CASSDGSPDTQYF	TGCGCCAGCAGTGATGGTAGCCCAGATACGCAGTATTTT
TRBJ1-2	NA	TRBD1	TRBV7-2	CASSRTGSDGYTF	TGTGCCAGCAGCCGGACAGGGAGCGATGGCTACACCTTC
TRBJ2-5	NA	TRBD2	TRBV18	CASSPGGTRQETQYF	TGTGCCAGCTCACCAGGGGGGACTAGACAAGAGACCCAGTACTTC
TRBJ2-2	NA	TRBD2	TRBV4-3	CASSQEVIAGLNTGELFF	TGCGCCAGCAGCCAAGAGGTGATAGCGGGGCTGAACACCGGGGAGCTGTTTTTT
TRBJ1-1	few	NA	TRBV5-6	CASSLPTGEAFF	TGTGCCAGCAGCTTGCCTACAGGTGAAGCTTTCTTT
TRBJ2-7	NA	TRBD2	TRBV4-2	CASSPTWASGSYEQYF	TGTGCCAGCAGCCCAACATGGGCTAGCGGGAGTTACGAGCAGTACTTC
TRBJ2-7	NA	TRBD1	TRBV3-1/TRBV3-2	CASSHRDRDTYEQYF	TGTGCCAGCAGCCACCGGGACAGGGATACCTACGAGCAGTACTTC